This T cell receptor beta chain comes out of a study of cytomegalovirus exposure and HLA in healthy donors. The wider study: The study's early data release held around 85 million unique TCRs from HLA-typed donors. Of a few hundred genotyped donors, roughly 80% clustered with self-reported Caucasian donors.

The PCR ran on 60 Vbeta and 13 Jbeta primers. In the study's own analysis: A later analysis tallied 65 million to 85 million unique TCR beta chains, 9 million to 12 million of them shared. Libraries were prepared by immunoSEQ multiplex PCR; TCRdb keeps only in-frame clonotypes and omits some of them. V and J calls and clone size are copied from that table; D and trimming were computed from the DNA. The sample consists of approximately 180,000 clones, approximately 72% of them appearing once. Between the trimmed V and J ends, which lost 0 bases and 4 bases, there was a span of 6 bases. Germline loops: CDR1 MRHNA, CDR2 SNTAGT. The length of the CDR3 is 13 residues.

The chain uses TRBV6-4 and TRBJ1-1; perhaps TRBD1 as D (5 bases). This sequence was found in a human donor in good health. The specimen sequenced was PBMCs. CDR3 residues: CASSDSQGTEAFF. The CDR3 DNA follows: TGTGCCAGCAGTGACTCCCAGGGCACTGAAGCTTTCTTT.